Given below is one T cell receptor (beta chain) in context. There is no known antigen for this receptor. There are no base qualities to consult, and no much larger clone falls within one base. The immunoSEQ Assay was the method used to sequence TCRbeta CDR3 regions. After extraction, genomic DNA underwent amplification by bias-controlled multiplex PCR, followed by high-throughput sequencing. In the paper's pipeline: Collapsing and filtering of sequences were performed to quantify the absolute abundance of each unique TCRbeta CDR3 region. Usable DNA was measured by amplifying reference genes present in all nucleated cells, and TCRbeta template counts were normalized to that usable DNA to estimate T cell fraction. Repertoire TCRs were annotated as SARS-CoV-2-specific by exact matching of V gene, CDR3 amino acid sequence and J gene to a known reactive TCR set. The reference SARS-CoV-2 TCR set was obtained from MIRA and was filtered for enrichment in COVID-19-positive ImmuneCODE repertoires, whereby public or cross-reactive TCRs were removed. Based on the MIRA antigens, annotated TCRs were further analysed at the level of specific ORF or position within ORF. Breadth was defined as the number of annotated unique rearrangements divided by the total number of unique productive rearrangements, and depth was defined as the summed frequency of the annotated unique rearrangements. Two-sided Wilcoxon rank-sum tests were applied when comparing TCR breadth between groups. In TCRdb, the immuneACCESS table is reduced to in-frame sequences with V and J assigned. These tables do not hold every clone; where another copy was compared, an unresolved V gene accounts for under half, and the others remain unexplained. V and J calls and clone size are given by that table; D and trimming were obtained from the DNA. The sample yields just over 350,000 clones; about 90% were counted once. The ten biggest clones cover about 3.9% of the sample.

V loses 1 base of germline sequence and J loses 4 bases, and the interval between the two ends is 2 bases. CDR1 and CDR2 are drawn from the germline V gene: MNHEY, SVGEGT. The CDR3 has 11 amino acids, counting the end cysteine and phenylalanine. Solely the CDR3 DNA is kept, with 33 bases framed from the first base. This entry comes from a study of Ad26.COV2.S vaccination and SARS-CoV-2 variants (dated by TCRdb to 2020 to 2022). Regarding the complete study: The specificity and breadth of SARS-CoV-2-reactive T cell receptors after Ad26.COV2.S vaccination were assessed by TCRbeta repertoire sequencing. The TCR-sequenced set comprised approximately 32 samples: some 19 Ad26.COV2.S vaccine recipients, 5 placebo recipients and 8 SARS-CoV-2 convalescent individuals. The study at large found these results: After vaccination, substantial breadth of spike-specific CD8+ and CD4+ T cell responses was reported. Non-spike TCR breadth was comparable between vaccine and placebo recipients, consistent with the vaccine containing only spike. According to the authors, total T cell responses may have been underestimated by the TCR breadth and depth analyses. Ad26.COV2.S recipients had higher spike-specific TCR breadth than placebo recipients (P = 0.0014).

The sample's time point label is to be understood as: individuals recovered from natural SARS-CoV-2 infection. This receptor was identified in a human donor who had recovered from COVID-19. The V and J genes are TRBV6-2 or TRBV6-3 and TRBJ2-7, with the D gene call left open. The sequencing used peripheral blood, collected after recovery from COVID-19. At the DNA level, the sequence is TGTGCCAGCAGTTACTTATACGAGCAGTACTTC. Its protein product is CASSYLYEQYF.